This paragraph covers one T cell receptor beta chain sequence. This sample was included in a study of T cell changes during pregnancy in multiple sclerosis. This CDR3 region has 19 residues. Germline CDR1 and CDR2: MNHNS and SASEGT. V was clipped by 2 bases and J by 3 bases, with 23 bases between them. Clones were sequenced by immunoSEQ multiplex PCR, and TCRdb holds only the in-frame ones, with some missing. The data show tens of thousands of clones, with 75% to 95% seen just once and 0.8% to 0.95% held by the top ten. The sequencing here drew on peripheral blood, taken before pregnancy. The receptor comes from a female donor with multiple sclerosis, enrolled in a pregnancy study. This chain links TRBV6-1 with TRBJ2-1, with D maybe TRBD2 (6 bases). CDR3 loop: CASSERGLLWGAGYNEQFF. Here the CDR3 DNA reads TGTGCCAGCAGTGAACGGGGCTTGTTATGGGGAGCGGGCTACAATGAGCAGTTCTTC.